The 3 T cell receptor beta chains listed next were all sequenced from one sample in a study of tumor and adjacent non-tumor tissue in lung cancer. No cell sorting was done before RNA was extracted from the tissue. A modified ARM-PCR protocol with three rounds of nested PCR amplified TCRbeta. Using its own MiXCR run on the multiplex PCR reads, TCRdb lists one record per CDR3 protein. This sample yields 75,000 to 80,000 distinct CDR3 sequences, of which 65% to 90% are seen a single time; less than 15% belongs to the top ten. Sequenced input: lung tumor tissue. The receptors originated from a woman in her fifties or sixties with non-small cell lung cancer.

This clonotype was detected only a few times. A much larger clonotype is one base distant, so this may be a read error. The gene calls are TRBV7-9 and TRBJ2-7; D remains ambiguous. V shed 4 bases and J shed 4 bases, with 8 bases lying between them. The germline CDR1 and CDR2 sequences are SEHNR and FQNEAQ (reference sequence). This CDR3 comprises 12 residues. The CDR3 here is CASSWSLYEQYF. CDR3 bases: TGTGCCAGCAGCTGGAGTTTGTACGAGCAGTACTTC. The whole variable domain, filled in from reference TRBV7-9 and TRBJ2-7, reads DTGVSQNPRHKITKRGQNVTFRCDPISEHNRLYWYRQTLGQGPEFLTYFQNEAQLEKSRLLSDRFSAERPKGSFSTLEIQRTEQGDSAMYLCASSWSLYEQYFGPGTRLTVT.

Turning to this clonotype: The missing conserved phenylalanine or tryptophan at the end of this CDR3 makes a read error likely. The chain employs TRBV11-2 and TRBJ2-2; no reliable D call. The germline V and J ends were trimmed by 5 bases and 2 bases, with 9 bases remaining between them. The germline gives CDR1 SGHAT, CDR2 FQNNGV. The CDR3 is 14 amino acids. This CDR3 reads CASSKNCNTGELFS. The CDR3 coding sequence is TGTGCCAGCAGCAAAAACTGCAACACCGGGGAGCTGTTTTCT.

The rearrangement uses TRBV12-3 or TRBV12-4 and TRBJ2-5, with no clear D. CDR3 length equals 14 residues. CDR3 residues: CANSHPGTQETQYF. CDR3 in DNA: TGTGCTAACAGCCACCCCGGAACCCAAGAGACCCAGTACTTC.